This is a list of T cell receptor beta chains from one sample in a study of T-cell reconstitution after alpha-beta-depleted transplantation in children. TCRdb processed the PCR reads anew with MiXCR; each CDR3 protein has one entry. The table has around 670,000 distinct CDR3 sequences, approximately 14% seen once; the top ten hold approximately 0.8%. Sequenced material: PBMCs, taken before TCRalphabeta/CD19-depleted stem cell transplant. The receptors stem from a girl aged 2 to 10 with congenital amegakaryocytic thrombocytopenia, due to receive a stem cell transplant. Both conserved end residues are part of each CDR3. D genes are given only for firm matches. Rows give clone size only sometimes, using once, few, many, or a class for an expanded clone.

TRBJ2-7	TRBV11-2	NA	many	TGTGCCAGCAGTTTTAACGGGACTCAAACCTACGAGCAGTACTTC	CASSFNGTQTYEQYF
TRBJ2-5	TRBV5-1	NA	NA	TGCGCCAGCAGCTCGGTTGGGGGCCAAGAGACCCAGTACTTC	CASSSVGGQETQYF
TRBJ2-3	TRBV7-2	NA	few	TGTGCCAGCAGCAGATTTAGCGGAAGCACAGATACGCATTATTTT	CASSRFSGSTDTHYF
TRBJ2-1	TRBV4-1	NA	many	TGCGCCAGCAGCCAAGTGGTTGGGTGGAACCTCCCTAATGAGCAGTTCTTC	CASSQVVGWNLPNEQFF
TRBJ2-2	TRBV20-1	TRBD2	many	TGCAGTGCCTCCTCTCTAGCGGGAGACACCGGGGAGCTGTTTTTT	CSASSLAGDTGELFF
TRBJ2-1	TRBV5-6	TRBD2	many	TGTGCCAGCAGGGAGGGACTACTCCGGAACAATGAGCAGTTCTTC	CASREGLLRNNEQFF
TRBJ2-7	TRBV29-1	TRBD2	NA	TGCAGCGCCAACGGGGGGGCCAACGAGCAGTACTTC	CSANGGANEQYF
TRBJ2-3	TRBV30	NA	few	TGTGCCTGGAGTGACCGCGGAGATACGCAGTATTTT	CAWSDRGDTQYF
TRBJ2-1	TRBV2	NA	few	TGTGCCAGCAGGCCGGGACTCTCCACCTACAATGAGCAGTTCTTC	CASRPGLSTYNEQFF
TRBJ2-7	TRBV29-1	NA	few	TGCAGCGTTGAAAGTACGTATTCCTACGAGCAGTACTTC	CSVESTYSYEQYF
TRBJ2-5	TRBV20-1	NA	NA	TGCAGTGCTAGATGGGGGAACCAAGAGACCCAGTACTTC	CSARWGNQETQYF
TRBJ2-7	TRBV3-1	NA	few	TGTGCCAGCAGTTCTAGGGGTTGGGCCTCCTACGAGCAGTACTTC	CASSSRGWASYEQYF
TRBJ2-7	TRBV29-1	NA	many	TGCAGCGTTGAAGGGCTACTTTTTGGCGACGAGCAGTACTTC	CSVEGLLFGDEQYF
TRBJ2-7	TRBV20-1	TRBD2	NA	TGCAGTGCTAGGTCACCGGGACTAGCGCTCTCCTACGAGCAGTACTTC	CSARSPGLALSYEQYF
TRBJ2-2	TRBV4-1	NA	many	TGCGCCAGCAGCCAAATTAACACCGGGGAGCTGTTTTTT	CASSQINTGELFF
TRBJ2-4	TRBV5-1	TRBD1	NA	TGCGCCAGCAGCACACAGGGGTCCAAAAACATTCAGTACTTC	CASSTQGSKNIQYF
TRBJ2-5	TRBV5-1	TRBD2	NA	TGCGCCAGCAGCTTGTCAGCGGGAGGGCCCGGGGAGACCCAGTACTTC	CASSLSAGGPGETQYF
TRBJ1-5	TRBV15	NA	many	TGTGCCACCAGCAGAGATCCTCGTCAGCCCCAGCATTTT	CATSRDPRQPQHF
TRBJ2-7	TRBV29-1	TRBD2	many	TGCAGCGGGGCGGGAGGGCCTTTCTACGAGCAGTACTTC	CSGAGGPFYEQYF
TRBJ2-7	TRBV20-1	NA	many	TGCAGTGCTAGGATTCTTCAGGGGCTCAACTACGAGCAGTACTTC	CSARILQGLNYEQYF
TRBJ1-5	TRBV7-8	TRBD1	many	TGTGCCAGCAGCTCGCCCGGGACAGGGATCGGTCAGCCCCAGCATTTT	CASSSPGTGIGQPQHF
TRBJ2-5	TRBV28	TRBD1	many	TGTGCCAGCAGTAGGACAGGGGGCACAGAGACCCAGTACTTC	CASSRTGGTETQYF
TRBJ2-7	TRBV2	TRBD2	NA	TGTGCCAGTCAGCGGGAGAGGATCTACGAGCAGTACTTC	CASQRERIYEQYF